A selection of T cell receptor beta chains follows, all from one sample in a study of shared clonotypes between healthy human individuals. Sequencing was performed with immunoSEQ multiplex PCR; in TCRdb, only in-frame clones are kept and a portion is missing. The sample comprises nearly 1,000,000 clones, 70% to 85% of which are singletons, and about 1.5% rests with the top ten. The material sequenced was memory CD4+ T cells sorted from blood. The source is a man between 18 and 29 years old in good health. CDR3s include the opening cysteine and the closing phenylalanine or tryptophan. The D gene is left open where the match is weak. Expanded clones are given a class, and other clones once, few, many or no size at all.

>-|TRBJ1-4|TRBV6-1|-
CASSVDSASGDRKLFF
TGTGCCAGCAGTGTCGACAGCGCATCAGGGGATCGAAAACTGTTTTTT
>-|TRBJ2-4|TRBV6-4|-
CASRTTGSKNIQYF
TGTGCCAGCAGAACCACAGGGTCCAAAAACATTCAGTACTTC
>once|TRBJ1-5|TRBV19|TRBD1
CASSNTGGPNQPQHF
TGTGCCAGTAGTAATACAGGGGGCCCCAATCAGCCCCAGCATTTT
>-|TRBJ1-6|TRBV19|-
CASNTMGTRNNSPLHF
TGTGCCAGTAATACTATGGGGACAAGAAATAATTCACCCCTCCACTTT
>once|TRBJ2-1|TRBV7-9|-
CASSSQGHIYNEQFF
TGTGCCAGCAGCAGCCAGGGGCACATCTACAATGAGCAGTTCTTC
>-|TRBJ2-5|TRBV5-4|-
CASSLGGESRQETQYF
TGTGCCAGCAGCTTGGGCGGGGAATCACGGCAAGAGACCCAGTACTTC
>-|TRBJ1-5|TRBV18|-
CASSQGLGQPQHF
TGTGCCAGCTCACAGGGTTTAGGTCAGCCCCAGCATTTT
>-|TRBJ1-3|TRBV18|TRBD1
CASSPTGGNGNTIYF
TGTGCCAGCTCACCGACAGGGGGAAATGGAAACACCATATATTTT
>-|TRBJ1-6|TRBV5-1|-
CASSLEAPGYSPLHF
TGCGCCAGCAGCTTGGAGGCCCCGGGGTATTCACCCCTCCACTTT
>-|TRBJ2-5|TRBV5-1|-
CASSLPKGGRQETQYF
TGCGCCAGCAGCTTGCCAAAAGGAGGACGCCAAGAGACCCAGTACTTC
>-|TRBJ2-2|TRBV19|TRBD1
CASQRQGASLTGELFF
TGTGCCAGTCAAAGACAGGGGGCTAGCTTGACCGGGGAGCTGTTTTTT
>-|TRBJ2-5|TRBV15|-
CATSRAGYQETQYF
TGTGCCACCAGCAGAGCAGGGTACCAAGAGACCCAGTACTTC
>-|TRBJ2-7|TRBV5-1|TRBD1
CASSPDRVSPYEQYF
TGCGCCAGCAGCCCTGACAGGGTTTCCCCCTACGAGCAGTACTTC
>few|TRBJ1-3|TRBV2|-
CASKAYSGNTIYF
TGTGCCAGCAAAGCCTACTCTGGAAACACCATATATTTT
>-|TRBJ2-7|TRBV18|TRBD1
CASSPIGPGTGHYEQYF
TGTGCCAGCTCACCAATTGGACCGGGGACAGGTCACTACGAGCAGTACTTC
>-|TRBJ2-7|TRBV6-1|-
CASREGGLLLEQYF
TGTGCCAGCAGAGAGGGGGGACTACTCCTCGAGCAGTACTTC
>-|TRBJ2-7|TRBV7-2|-
CASRSSRSWSYEQYF
TGTGCCAGCAGGTCCTCTAGGAGTTGGTCCTACGAGCAGTACTTC
>few|TRBJ2-2|TRBV4-1|-
CASSPFGAGTNTGELFF
TGCGCCAGCAGCCCCTTTGGGGCGGGAACGAACACCGGGGAGCTGTTTTTT
>-|TRBJ1-4|TRBV7-9|-
CASSGRTERLGEKLFF
TGTGCCAGCAGCGGTAGGACAGAGCGGTTGGGTGAAAAACTGTTTTTT
>few|TRBJ2-7|TRBV11-2|TRBD1
CASSLGDRRNYEQYF
TGTGCCAGCAGCTTAGGGGACAGAAGAAATTACGAGCAGTACTTC